This TCR beta chain derives from a study of shared clonotypes between healthy human individuals. The study's findings and limits: A limitation of the genetic and exposure-history diversity represented arose from few donors. The study found roughly 5.3% of naive CD4 clonotypes shared across a few donors.

With regard to this clone: Its specificity is not known.

Assay runs were performed at deep level. Method: immunoSEQ multiplex PCR; TCRdb's copy keeps in-frame clones and lacks some. Among over a million clones listed, approximately 72% were seen once. V was shortened by 2 bases and J by 0 bases, with 5 bases between the two germline ends. The CDR3 length is 14 residues. Germline lookup yields CDR1 MNHNS and CDR2 SASEGT. The sequencing sample was made of memory CD4+ T cells sorted from blood. Subset here: CD45RA-negative fraction. The TCR originated in a man in his late teens or twenties in good health. V is TRBV6-1 and J is TRBJ1-5; D is ambiguous. CDR3 amino acids: CASSEQNSNQPQHF. The CDR3 bases are TGTGCCAGCAGTGAACAGAATAGCAATCAGCCCCAGCATTTT.